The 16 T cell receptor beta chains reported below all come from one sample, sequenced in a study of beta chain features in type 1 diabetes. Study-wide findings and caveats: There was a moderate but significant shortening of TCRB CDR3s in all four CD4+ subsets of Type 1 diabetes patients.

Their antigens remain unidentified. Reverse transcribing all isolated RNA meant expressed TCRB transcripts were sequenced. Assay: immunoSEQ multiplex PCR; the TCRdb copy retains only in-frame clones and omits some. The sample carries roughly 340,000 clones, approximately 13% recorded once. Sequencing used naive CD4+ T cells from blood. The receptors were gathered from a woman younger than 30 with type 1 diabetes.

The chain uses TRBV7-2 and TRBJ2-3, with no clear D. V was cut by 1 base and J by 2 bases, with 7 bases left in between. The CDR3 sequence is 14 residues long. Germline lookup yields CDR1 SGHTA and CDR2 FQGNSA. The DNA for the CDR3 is TGTGCCAGCAGCTTAGGGGCTTACACAGATACGCAGTATTTT. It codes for CASSLGAYTDTQYF.

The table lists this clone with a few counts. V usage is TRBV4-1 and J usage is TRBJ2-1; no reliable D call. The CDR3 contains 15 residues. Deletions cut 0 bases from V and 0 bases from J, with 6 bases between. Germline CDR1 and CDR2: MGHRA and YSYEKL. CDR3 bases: TGCGCCAGCAGCCAAGATAGGAGCTCCTACAATGAGCAGTTCTTC. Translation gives CASSQDRSSYNEQFF.

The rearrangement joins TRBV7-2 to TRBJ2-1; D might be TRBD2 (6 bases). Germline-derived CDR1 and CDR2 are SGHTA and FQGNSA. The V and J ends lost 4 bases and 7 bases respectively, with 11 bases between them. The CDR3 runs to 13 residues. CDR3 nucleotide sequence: TGTGCCAGCAGCTCTCAGCTAGCGAATGAGCAGTTCTTC. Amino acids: CASSSQLANEQFF.

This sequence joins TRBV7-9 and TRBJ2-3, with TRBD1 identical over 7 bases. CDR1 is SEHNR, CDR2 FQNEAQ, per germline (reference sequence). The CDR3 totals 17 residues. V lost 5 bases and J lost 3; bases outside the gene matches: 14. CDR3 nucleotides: TGTGCCAGCAGCCCTACCAACAGGGGCCCCCTGACAGATACGCAGTATTTT. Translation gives CASSPTNRGPLTDTQYF.

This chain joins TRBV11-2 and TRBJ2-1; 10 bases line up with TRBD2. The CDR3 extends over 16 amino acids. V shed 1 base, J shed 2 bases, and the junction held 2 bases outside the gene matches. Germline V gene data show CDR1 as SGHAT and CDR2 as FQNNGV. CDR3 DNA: TGTGCCAGCAGCTTAGGGACTAGCGGTACCTACAATGAGCAGTTCTTC. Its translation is CASSLGTSGTYNEQFF.

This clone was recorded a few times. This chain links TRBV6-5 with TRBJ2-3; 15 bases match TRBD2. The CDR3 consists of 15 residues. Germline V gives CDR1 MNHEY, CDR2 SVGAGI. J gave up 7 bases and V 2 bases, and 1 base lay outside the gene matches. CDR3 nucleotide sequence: TGTGCCAGCAGTTACGGGACTAGCGGGAGGAATACGCAGTATTTT. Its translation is CASSYGTSGRNTQYF.

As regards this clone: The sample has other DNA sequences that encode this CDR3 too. Here the CDR3 reads CASSQGLAGEETQYF. The CDR3 DNA reads TGCGCCAGCAGCCAAGGTCTAGCGGGAGAAGAGACCCAGTACTTC. This sequence joins TRBV4-1 and TRBJ2-5; 10 bases are shared with TRBD2. Germline V gives CDR1 MGHRA, CDR2 YSYEKL. The CDR3 sequence is 15 residues long. V trimming: 1 base; J trimming: 3 bases; junction bases outside the gene matches: 2.

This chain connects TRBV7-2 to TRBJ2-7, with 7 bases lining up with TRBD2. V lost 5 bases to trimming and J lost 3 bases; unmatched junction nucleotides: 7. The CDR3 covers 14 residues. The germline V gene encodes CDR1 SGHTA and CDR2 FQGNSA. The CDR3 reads CASSPGGSLYEQYF. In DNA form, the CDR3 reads TGTGCCAGCAGCCCCGGGGGGTCCCTCTACGAGCAGTACTTC.

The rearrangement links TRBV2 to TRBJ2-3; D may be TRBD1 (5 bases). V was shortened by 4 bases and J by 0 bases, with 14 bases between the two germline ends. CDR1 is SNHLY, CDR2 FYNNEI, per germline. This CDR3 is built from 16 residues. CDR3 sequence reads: CASSGAGWNSTDTQYF. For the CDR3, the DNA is TGTGCCAGCAGTGGCGCAGGGTGGAATAGCACAGATACGCAGTATTTT.

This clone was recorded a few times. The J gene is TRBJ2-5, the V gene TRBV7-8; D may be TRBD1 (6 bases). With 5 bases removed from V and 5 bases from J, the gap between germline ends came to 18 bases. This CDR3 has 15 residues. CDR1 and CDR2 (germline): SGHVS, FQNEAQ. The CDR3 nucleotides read TGTGCCAGCAGCGCAGTTACAGGGTTGGTCGAGACCCAGTACTTC. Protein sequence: CASSAVTGLVETQYF.

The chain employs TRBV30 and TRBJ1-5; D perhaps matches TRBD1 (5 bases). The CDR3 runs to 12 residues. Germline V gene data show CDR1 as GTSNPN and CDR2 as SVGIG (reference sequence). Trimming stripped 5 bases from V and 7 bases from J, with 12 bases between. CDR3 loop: CAWSRGGQPQHF. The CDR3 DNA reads TGTGCCTGGTCAAGGGGAGGGCAGCCCCAGCATTTT.

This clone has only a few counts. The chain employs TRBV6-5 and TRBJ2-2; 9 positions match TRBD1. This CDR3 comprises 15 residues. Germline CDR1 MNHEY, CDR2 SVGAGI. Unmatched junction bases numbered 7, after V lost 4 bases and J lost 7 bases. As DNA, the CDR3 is TGTGCCAGCAGTTCCTACAGGGGGCGAAACGGGGAGCTGTTTTTT. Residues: CASSSYRGRNGELFF.

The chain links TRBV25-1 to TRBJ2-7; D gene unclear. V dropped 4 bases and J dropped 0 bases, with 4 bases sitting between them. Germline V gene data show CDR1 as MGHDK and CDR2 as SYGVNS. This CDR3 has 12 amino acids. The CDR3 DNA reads TGTGCCAGCAGTGTTAGCTCCTACGAGCAGTACTTC. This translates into CASSVSSYEQYF.

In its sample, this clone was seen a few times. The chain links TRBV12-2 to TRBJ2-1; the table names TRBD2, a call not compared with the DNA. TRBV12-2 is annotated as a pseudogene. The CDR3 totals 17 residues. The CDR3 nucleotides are TGTGCAAGTCGCTTAAGTCCCCCAGGGACTATGGGCGGTGAGCAGTTCTTC. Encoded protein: CASRLSPPGTMGGEQFF.

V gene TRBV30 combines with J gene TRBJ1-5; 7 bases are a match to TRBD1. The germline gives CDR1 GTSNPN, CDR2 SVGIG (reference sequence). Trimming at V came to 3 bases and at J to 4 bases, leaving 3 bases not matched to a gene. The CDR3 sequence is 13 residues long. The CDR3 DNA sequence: TGTGCCTGGAGGCCACAGGGGAATCAGCCCCAGCATTTT. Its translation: CAWRPQGNQPQHF.

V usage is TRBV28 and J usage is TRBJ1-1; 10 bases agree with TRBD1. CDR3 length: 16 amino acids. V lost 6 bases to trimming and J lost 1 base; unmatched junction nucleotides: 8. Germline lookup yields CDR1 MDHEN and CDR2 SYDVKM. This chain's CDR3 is CASRDGGTGANTEAFF. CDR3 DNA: TGTGCCAGCAGGGACGGGGGGACAGGGGCGAACACTGAAGCTTTCTTT.